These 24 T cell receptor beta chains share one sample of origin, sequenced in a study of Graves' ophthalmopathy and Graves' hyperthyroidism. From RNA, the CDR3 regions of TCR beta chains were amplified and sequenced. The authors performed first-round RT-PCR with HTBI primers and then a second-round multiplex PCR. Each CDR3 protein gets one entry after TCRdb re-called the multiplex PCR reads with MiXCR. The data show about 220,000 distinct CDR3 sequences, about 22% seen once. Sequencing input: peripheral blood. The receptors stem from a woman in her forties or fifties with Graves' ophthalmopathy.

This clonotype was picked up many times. CDR3 amino acids: CASSQDRGTMETQYF. As DNA, the CDR3 is TGCGCCAGCAGCCAAGATCGGGGGACTATGGAGACCCAGTACTTC. The chain recombines TRBV4-1 with TRBJ2-5; TRBD2 matches 7 bases. V shed 0 bases, J shed 5 bases, and the junction held 6 bases outside the gene matches. Germline CDR1 and CDR2: MGHRA and YSYEKL. This CDR3 is built from 15 residues.

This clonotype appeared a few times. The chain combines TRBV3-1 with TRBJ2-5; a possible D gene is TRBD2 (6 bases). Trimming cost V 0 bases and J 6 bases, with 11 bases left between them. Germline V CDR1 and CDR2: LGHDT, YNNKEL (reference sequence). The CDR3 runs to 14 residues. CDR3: CASSQDGGAKTQYF. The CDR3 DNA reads TGTGCCAGCAGCCAAGACGGGGGAGCGAAGACCCAGTACTTC.

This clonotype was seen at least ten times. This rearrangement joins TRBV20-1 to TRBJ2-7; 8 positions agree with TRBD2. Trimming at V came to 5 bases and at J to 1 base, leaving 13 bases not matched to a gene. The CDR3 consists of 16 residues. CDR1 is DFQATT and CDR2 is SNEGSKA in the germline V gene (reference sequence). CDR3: CSARTGGGGISYEQYF. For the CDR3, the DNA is TGCAGTGCTCGGACCGGGGGGGGCGGGATATCCTACGAGCAGTACTTC.

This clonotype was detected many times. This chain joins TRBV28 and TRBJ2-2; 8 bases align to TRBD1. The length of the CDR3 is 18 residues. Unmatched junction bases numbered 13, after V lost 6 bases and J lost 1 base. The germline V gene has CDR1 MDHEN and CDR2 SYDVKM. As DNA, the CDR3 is TGTGCCAGCAGCCCTTCCCCAGGGACAGGAGTGAACACCGGGGAGCTGTTTTTT. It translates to CASSPSPGTGVNTGELFF. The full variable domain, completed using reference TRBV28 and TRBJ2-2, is DVKVTQSSRYLVKRTGEKVFLECVQDMDHENMFWYRQDPGLGLRLIYFSYDVKMKEKGDIPEGYSVSREKKERFSLILESASTNQTSMYLCASSPSPGTGVNTGELFFGEGSRLTVL.

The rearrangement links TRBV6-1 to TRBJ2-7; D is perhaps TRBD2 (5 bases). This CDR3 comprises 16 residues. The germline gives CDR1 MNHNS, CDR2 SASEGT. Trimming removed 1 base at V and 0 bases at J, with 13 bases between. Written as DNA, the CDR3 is TGTGCCAGCAGTGAAGAGCCCTTAGCGAGCTCCTACGAGCAGTACTTC. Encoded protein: CASSEEPLASSYEQYF.

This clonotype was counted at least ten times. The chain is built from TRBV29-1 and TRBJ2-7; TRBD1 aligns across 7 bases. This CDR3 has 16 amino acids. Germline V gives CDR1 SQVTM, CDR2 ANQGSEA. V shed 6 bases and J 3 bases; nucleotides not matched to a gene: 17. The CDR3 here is CSVHNTPGQRIYEQYF. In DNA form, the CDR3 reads TGCAGCGTCCACAATACCCCGGGACAGAGAATCTACGAGCAGTACTTC.

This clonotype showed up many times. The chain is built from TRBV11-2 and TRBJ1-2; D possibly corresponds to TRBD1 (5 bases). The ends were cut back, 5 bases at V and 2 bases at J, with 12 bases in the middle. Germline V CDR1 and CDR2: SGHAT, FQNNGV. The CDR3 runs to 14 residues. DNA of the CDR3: TGTGCCAGCAGCACAGGACGGCGGAACTATGGCTACACCTTC. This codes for CASSTGRRNYGYTF.

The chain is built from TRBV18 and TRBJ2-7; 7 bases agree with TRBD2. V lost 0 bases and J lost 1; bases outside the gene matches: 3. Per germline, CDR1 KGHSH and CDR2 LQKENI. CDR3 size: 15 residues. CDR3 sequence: CASSPPSRESYEQYF. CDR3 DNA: TGTGCCAGCTCACCACCGTCGCGGGAGTCCTACGAGCAGTACTTC.

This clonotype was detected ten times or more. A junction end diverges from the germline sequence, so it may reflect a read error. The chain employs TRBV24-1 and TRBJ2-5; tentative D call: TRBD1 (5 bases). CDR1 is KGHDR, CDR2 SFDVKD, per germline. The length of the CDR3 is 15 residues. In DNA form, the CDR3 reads TGTGTCACCAGTGATTTCTCGGGCAGGGCAGAGACCCAGTACTTC. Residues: CVTSDFSGRAETQYF.

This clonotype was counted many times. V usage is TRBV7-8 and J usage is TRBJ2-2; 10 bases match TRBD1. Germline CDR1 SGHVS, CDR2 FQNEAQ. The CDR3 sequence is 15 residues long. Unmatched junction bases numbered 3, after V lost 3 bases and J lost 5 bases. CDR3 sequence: CASSLTGGRTGELFF. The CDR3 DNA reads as TGTGCCAGCAGCTTGACAGGGGGCAGAACCGGGGAGCTGTTTTTT.

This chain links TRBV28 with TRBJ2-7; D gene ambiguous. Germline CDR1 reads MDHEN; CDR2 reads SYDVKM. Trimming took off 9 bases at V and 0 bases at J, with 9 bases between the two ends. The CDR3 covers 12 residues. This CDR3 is CASMGSSYEQYF. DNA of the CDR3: TGTGCCAGTATGGGTAGCTCCTACGAGCAGTACTTC.

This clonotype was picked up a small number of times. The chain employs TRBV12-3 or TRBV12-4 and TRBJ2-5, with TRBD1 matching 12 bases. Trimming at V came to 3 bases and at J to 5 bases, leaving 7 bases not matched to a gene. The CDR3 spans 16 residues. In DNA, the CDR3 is TGTGCCAGCAGTTTTTCGGGACAGGGGGCCGGGGAGACCCAGTACTTC. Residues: CASSFSGQGAGETQYF.

The CDR3 nucleotides are TGTGCCAGCAGTCCCGGGGGGGGTGACAATTCACCCCTCCACTTT. Its translation is CASSPGGGDNSPLHF. The gene calls are TRBV6-1 and TRBJ1-6; possibly TRBD1 for D (5 bases). Germline-derived CDR1 and CDR2 are MNHNS and SASEGT. CDR3 length equals 15 residues. The germline V and J ends were trimmed by 5 bases and 7 bases, with 15 bases remaining between them.

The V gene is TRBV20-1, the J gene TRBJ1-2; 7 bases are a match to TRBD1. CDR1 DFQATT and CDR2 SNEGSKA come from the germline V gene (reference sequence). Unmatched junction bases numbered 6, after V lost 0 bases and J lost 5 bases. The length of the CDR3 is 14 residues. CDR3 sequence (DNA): TGCAGTGCTAGAGATGTGACAGGGCCTTATGGCTACACCTTC. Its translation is CSARDVTGPYGYTF.

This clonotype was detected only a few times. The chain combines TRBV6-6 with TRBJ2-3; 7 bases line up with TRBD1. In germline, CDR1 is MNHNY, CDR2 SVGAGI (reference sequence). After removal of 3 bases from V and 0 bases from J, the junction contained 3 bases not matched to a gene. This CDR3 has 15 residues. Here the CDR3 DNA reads TGTGCCAGCAGTTATCGCAGGGGGAGCACAGATACGCAGTATTTT. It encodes CASSYRRGSTDTQYF.

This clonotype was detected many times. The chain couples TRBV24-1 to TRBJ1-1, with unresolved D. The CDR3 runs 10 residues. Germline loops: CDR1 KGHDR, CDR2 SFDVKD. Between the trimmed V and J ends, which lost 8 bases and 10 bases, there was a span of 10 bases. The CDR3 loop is CATIRKLAFF. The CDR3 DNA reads TGTGCCACCATACGGAAACTAGCTTTCTTT.

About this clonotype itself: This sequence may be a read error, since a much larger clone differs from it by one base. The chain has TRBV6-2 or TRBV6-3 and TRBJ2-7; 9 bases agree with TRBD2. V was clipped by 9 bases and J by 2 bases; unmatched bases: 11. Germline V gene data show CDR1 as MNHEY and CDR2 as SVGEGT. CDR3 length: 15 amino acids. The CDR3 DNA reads TGTGCCAGTCGAACCGCTAGCGGGATCCCCTACGAGCAGTACTTC. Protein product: CASRTASGIPYEQYF.

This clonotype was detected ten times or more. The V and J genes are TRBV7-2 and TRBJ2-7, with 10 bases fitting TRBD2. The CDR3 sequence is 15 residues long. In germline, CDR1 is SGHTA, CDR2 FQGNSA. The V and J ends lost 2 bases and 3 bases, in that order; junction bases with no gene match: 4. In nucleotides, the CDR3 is TGTGCCAGCAGCTTACAAGCGGGAGGGCTCTACGAGCAGTACTTC. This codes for CASSLQAGGLYEQYF.

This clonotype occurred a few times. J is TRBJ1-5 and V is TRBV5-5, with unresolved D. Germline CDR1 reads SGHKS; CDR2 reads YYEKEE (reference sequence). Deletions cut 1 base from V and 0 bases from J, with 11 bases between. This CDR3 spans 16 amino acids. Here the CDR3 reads CASSLPIQYSNQPQHF. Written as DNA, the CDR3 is TGTGCCAGCAGCTTGCCCATCCAGTATAGCAATCAGCCCCAGCATTTT.

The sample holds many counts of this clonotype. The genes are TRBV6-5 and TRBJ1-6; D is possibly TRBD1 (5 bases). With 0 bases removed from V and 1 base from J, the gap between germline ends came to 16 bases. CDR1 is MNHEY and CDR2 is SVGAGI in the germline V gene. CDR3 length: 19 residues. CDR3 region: CASSYSSGLGESYNSPLHF. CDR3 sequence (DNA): TGTGCCAGCAGTTACTCGTCAGGGCTGGGCGAGTCCTATAATTCACCCCTCCACTTT.

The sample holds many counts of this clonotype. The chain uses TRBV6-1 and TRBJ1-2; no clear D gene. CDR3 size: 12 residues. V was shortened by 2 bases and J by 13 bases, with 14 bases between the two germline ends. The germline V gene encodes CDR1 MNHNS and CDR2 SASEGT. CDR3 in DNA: TGTGCCAGCAGTGAACGGCAGCTAATCCCCACCTTC. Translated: CASSERQLIPTF.

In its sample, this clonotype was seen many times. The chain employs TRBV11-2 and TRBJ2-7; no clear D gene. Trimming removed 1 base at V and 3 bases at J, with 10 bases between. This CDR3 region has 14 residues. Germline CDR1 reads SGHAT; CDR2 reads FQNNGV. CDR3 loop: CASSLAPQDYEQYF. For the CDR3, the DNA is TGTGCCAGCAGCTTAGCCCCCCAGGACTACGAGCAGTACTTC.

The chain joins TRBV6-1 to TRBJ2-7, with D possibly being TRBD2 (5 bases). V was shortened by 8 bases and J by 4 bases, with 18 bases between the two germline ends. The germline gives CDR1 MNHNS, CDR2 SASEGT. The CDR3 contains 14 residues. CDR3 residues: CASALLGKVYEQYF. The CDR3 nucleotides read TGTGCCAGCGCTCTACTAGGGAAAGTATACGAGCAGTACTTC.

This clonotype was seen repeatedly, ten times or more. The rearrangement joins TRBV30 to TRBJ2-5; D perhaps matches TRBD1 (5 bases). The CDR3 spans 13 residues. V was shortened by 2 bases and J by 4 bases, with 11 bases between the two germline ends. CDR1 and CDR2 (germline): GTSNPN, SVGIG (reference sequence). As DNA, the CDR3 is TGTGCCTGGAGTACCAGGGTTCCAGAGACCCAGTACTTC. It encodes CAWSTRVPETQYF.